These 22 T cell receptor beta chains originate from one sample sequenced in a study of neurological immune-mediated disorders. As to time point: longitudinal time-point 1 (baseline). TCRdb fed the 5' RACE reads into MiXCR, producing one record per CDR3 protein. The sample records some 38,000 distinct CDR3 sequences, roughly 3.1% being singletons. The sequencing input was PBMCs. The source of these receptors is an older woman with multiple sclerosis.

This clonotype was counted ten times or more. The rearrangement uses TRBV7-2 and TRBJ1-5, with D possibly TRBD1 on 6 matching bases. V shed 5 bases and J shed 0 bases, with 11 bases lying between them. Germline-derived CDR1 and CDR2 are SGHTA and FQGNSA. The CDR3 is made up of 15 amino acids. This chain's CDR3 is CASSRTVNSNQPQHF. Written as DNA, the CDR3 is TGTGCCAGCAGCCGGACAGTAAATAGCAATCAGCCCCAGCATTTT. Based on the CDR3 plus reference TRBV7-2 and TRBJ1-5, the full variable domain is GAGVSQSPSNKVTEKGKDVELRCDPISGHTALYWYRQSLGQGLEFLIYFQGNSAPDKSGLPSDRFSAERTGGSVSTLTIQRTQQEDSAVYLCASSRTVNSNQPQHFGDGTRLSIL.

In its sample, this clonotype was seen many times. The CDR3 DNA reads TGCAGTGCTGGTGCCTGGGACAGCGGTGGCGAGCAGTACTTC. Its protein is CSAGAWDSGGEQYF. The rearrangement links TRBV20-1 to TRBJ2-7, with 7 bases aligning to TRBD1. In germline, CDR1 is DFQATT, CDR2 SNEGSKA (reference sequence). This CDR3 has 14 amino acids. J was trimmed by 6 bases and V by 5 bases; bases with no gene match: 13.

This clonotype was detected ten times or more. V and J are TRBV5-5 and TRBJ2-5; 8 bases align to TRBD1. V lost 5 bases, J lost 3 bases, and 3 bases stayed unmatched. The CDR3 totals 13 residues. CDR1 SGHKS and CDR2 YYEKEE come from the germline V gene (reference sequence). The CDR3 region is CASSWGQEETQYF. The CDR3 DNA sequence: TGTGCCAGCAGTTGGGGACAGGAAGAGACCCAGTACTTC.

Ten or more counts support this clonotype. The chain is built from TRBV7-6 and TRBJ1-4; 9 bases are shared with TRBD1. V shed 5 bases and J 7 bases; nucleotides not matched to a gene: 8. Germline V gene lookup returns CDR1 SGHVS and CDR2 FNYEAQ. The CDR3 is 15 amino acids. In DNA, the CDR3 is TGTGCCAGCAGCCCCTGGACAGGGGTGGCTGAAAAACTGTTTTTT. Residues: CASSPWTGVAEKLFF.

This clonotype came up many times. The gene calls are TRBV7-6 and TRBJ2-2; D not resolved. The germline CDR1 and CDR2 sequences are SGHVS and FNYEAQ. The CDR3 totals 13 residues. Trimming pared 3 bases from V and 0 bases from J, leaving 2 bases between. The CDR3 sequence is CASSLSNTGELFF. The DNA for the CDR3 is TGTGCCAGCAGCTTGTCGAACACCGGGGAGCTGTTTTTT.

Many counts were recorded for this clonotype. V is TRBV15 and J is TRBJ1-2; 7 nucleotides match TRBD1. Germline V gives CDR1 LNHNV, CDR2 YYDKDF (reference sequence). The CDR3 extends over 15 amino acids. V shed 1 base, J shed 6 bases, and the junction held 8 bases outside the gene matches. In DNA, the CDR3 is TGTGCCACCAGCAGAGGGTTTTCACAGGGGAATGGCTACACCTTC. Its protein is CATSRGFSQGNGYTF.

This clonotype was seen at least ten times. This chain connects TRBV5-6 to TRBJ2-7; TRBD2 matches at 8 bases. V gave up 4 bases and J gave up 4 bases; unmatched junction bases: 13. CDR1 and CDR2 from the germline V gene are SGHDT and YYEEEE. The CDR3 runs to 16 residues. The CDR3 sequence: CASSPDGGTRPYEQYF. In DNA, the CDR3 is TGTGCCAGCAGCCCGGATGGCGGGACTAGGCCTTACGAGCAGTACTTC. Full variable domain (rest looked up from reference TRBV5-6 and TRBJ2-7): DAGVTQSPTHLIKTRGQQVTLRCSPKSGHDTVSWYQQALGQGPQFIFQYYEEEERQRGNFPDRFSGHQFPNYSSELNVNALLLGDSALYLCASSPDGGTRPYEQYFGPGTRLTVT.

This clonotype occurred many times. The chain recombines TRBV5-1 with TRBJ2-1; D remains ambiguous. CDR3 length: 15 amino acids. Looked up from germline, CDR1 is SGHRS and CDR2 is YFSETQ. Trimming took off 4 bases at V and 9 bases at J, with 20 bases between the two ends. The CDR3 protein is CASSLRAPQVGEQFF. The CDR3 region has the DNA TGCGCCAGCAGCCTCCGGGCTCCACAAGTGGGTGAGCAGTTCTTC.

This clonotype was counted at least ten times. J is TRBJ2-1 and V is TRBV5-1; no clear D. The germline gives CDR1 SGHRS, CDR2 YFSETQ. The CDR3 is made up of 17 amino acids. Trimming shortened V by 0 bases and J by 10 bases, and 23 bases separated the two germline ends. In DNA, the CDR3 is TGCGCCAGCAGCTTGGCCAAAGGTAGCCCCCTATTGAAGGAGCAGTTCTTC. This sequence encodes CASSLAKGSPLLKEQFF.

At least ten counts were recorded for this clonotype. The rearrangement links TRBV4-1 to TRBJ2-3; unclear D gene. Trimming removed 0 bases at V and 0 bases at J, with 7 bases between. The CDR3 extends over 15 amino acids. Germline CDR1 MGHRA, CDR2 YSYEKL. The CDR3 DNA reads TGCGCCAGCAGCCAAGATGGATACAGCACAGATACGCAGTATTTT. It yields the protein CASSQDGYSTDTQYF.

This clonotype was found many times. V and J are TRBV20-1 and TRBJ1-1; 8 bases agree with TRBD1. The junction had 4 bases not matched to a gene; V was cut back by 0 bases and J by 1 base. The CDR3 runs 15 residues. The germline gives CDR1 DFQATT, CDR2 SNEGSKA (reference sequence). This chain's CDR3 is CSARDPQGGNTEAFF. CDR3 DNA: TGCAGTGCTAGAGATCCACAGGGGGGGAACACTGAAGCTTTCTTT.

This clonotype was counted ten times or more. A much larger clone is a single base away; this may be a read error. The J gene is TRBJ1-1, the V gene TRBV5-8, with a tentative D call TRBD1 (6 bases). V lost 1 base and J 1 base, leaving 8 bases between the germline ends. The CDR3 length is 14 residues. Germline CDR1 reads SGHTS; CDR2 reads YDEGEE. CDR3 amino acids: CASSLTGPNTEAFF. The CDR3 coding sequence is TGTGCCAGCAGCTTGACAGGGCCGAACACTGAAGCTTTCTTT.

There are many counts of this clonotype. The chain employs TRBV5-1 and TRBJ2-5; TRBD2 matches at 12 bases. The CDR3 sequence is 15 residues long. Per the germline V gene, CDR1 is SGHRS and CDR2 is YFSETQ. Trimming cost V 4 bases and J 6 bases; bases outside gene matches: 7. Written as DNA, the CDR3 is TGCGCCAGCAGCAGGACTAGCGGGAATTTTCAGACCCAGTACTTC. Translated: CASSRTSGNFQTQYF.

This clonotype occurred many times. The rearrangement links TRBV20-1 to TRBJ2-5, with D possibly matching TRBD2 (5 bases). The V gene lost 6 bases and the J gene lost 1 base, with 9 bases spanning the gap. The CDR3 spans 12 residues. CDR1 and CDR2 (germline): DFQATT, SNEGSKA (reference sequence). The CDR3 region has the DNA TGCAGTGCCCCGGCGGGCCAAGAGACCCAGTACTTC. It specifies CSAPAGQETQYF.

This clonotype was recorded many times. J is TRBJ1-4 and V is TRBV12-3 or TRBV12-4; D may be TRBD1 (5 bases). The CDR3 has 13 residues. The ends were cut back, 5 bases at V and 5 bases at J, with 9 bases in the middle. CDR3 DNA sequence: TGTGCCAGCAGTCGGGGACCCAATGAAAAACTGTTTTTT. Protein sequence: CASSRGPNEKLFF.

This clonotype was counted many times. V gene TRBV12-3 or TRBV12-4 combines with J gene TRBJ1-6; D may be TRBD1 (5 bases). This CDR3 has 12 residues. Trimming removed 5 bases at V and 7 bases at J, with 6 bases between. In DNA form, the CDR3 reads TGTGCCAGCAGTCGACAGAATTCACCCCTCCACTTT. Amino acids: CASSRQNSPLHF.

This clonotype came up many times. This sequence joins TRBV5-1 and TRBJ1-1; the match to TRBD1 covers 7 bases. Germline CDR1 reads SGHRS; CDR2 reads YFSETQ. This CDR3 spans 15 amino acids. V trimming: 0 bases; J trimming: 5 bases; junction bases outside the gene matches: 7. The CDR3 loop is CASSLGSSGGTEAFF. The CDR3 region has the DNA TGCGCCAGCAGCTTGGGAAGCTCAGGGGGAACTGAAGCTTTCTTT.

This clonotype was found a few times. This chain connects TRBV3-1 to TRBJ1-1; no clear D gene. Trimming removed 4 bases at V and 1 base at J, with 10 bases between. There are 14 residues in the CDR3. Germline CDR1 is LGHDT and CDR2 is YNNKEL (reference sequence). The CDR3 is CASSPLRGNTEAFF. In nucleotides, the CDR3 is TGTGCCAGCAGCCCCCTTCGGGGGAACACTGAAGCTTTCTTT.

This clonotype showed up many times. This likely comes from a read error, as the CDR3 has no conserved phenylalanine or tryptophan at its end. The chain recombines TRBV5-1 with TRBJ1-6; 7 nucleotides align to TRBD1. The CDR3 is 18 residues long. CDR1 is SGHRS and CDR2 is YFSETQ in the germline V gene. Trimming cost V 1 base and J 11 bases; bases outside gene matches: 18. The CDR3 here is CASSLSFTGDPFPAPLHI. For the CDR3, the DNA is TGCGCCAGCAGCTTGTCCTTTACAGGGGACCCCTTCCCCGCACCCCTCCACATT.

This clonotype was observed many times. The CDR3 bases are TGCGCCAGCAGCTTGATGGGGACAAACACCGGGGAGCTGTTTTTT. Its protein is CASSLMGTNTGELFF. The chain links TRBV5-1 to TRBJ2-2; D might be TRBD1 (6 bases). The CDR3 is 15 residues long. Germline CDR1 SGHRS, CDR2 YFSETQ. The V end was cut by 1 base, the J end by 2 bases, with 9 bases between. Full variable domain (missing parts from reference TRBV5-1 and TRBJ2-2): KAGVTQTPRYLIKTRGQQVTLSCSPISGHRSVSWYQQTPGQGLQFLFEYFSETQRNKGNFPGRFSGRQFSNSRSEMNVSTLELGDSALYLCASSLMGTNTGELFFGEGSRLTVL.

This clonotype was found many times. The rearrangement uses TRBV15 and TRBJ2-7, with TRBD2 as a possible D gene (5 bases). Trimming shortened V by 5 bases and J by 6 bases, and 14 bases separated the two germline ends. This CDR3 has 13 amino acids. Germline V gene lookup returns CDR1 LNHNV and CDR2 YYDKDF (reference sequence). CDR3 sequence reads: CATSPIQRAEQYF. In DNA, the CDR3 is TGTGCCACCAGCCCGATACAGAGGGCCGAGCAGTACTTC.

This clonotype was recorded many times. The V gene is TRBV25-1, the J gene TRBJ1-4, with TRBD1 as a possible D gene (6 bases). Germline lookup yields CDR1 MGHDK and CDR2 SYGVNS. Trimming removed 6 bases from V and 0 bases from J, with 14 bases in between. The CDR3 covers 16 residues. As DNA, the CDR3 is TGTGCCAGCAGCCCGACAGGCCGCACAACTAATGAAAAACTGTTTTTT. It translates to CASSPTGRTTNEKLFF.